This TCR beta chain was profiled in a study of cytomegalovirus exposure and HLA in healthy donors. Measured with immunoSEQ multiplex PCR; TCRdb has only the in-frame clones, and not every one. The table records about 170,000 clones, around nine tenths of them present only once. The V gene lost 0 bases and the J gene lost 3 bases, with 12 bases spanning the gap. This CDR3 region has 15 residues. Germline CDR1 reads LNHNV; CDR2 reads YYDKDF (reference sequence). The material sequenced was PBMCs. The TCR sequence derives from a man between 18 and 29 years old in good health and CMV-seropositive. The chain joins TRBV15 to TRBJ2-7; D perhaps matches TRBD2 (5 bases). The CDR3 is CATSREYREDYEQYF. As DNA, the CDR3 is TGTGCCACCAGCAGAGAGTACCGGGAAGACTACGAGCAGTACTTC.